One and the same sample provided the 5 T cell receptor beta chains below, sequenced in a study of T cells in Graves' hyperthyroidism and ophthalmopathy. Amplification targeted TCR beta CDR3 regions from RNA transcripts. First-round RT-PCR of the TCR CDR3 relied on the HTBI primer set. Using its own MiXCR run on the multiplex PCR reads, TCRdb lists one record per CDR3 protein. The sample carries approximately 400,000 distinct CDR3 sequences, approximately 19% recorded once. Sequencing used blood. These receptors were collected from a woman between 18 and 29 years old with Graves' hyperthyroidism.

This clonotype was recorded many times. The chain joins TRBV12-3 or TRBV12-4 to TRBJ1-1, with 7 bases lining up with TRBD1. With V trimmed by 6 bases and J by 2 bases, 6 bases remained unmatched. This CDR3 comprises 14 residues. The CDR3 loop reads CASRPGQSNTEAFF. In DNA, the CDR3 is TGTGCCAGCAGGCCGGGACAGTCTAACACTGAAGCTTTCTTT.

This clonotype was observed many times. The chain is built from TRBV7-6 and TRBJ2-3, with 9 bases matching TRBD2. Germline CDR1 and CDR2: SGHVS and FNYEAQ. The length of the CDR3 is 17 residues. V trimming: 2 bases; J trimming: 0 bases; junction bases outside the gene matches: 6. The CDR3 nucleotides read TGTGCCAGCAGCTTATTGAAGCGGGGGGTTAGCACAGATACGCAGTATTTT. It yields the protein CASSLLKRGVSTDTQYF.

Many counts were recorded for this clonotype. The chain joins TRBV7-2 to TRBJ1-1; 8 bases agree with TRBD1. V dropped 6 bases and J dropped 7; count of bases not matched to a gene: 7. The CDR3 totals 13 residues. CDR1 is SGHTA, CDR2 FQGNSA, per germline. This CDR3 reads CASRGGQGGEAFF. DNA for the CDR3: TGTGCCAGCAGAGGAGGACAGGGTGGTGAAGCTTTCTTT.

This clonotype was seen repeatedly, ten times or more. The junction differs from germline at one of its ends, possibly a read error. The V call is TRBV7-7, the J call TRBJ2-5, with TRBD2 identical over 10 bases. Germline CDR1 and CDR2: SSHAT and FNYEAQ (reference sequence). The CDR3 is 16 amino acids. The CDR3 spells CASSLGRTSGQETQYF. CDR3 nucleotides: TGTGCTAGCAGCTTAGGCCGGACTAGCGGCCAAGAGACCCAGTACTTC.

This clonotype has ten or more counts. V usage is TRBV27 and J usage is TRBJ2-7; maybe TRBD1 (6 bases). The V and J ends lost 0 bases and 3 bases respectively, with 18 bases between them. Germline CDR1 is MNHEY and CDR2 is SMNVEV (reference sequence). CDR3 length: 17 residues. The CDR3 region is CASSLSVDSIGIYEQYF. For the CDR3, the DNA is TGTGCCAGCAGTTTATCCGTGGACAGCATAGGCATCTACGAGCAGTACTTC.